This entry concerns a single T cell receptor (beta chain). Only in-frame clones appear in the TCRdb table, and some are missing; sequencing was by immunoSEQ multiplex PCR. The table shows 65,000 to 75,000 clones, with about 93% occurring only once. This specimen belongs to a study of cytomegalovirus exposure and HLA in healthy donors. The CDR3 is 12 residues long. CDR1 is MNHEY and CDR2 is SVGAGI in the germline V gene. Trimming shortened V by 4 bases and J by 12 bases, and 14 bases separated the two germline ends. Material for sequencing was PBMCs. This clonotype was obtained from a woman aged 18-29 years in good health and CMV-seropositive. The chain combines TRBV6-5 with TRBJ2-3, with D hard to call. This CDR3 reads CASSSKNRRQYF. CDR3 coding DNA: TGTGCCAGCAGTTCTAAGAACCGAAGACAGTATTTT.